One and the same sample provided the 10 T cell receptor beta chains below, sequenced in a study of control samples from healthy donors and cancer patients. TCRdb keeps only in-frame clones here, not all; method: immunoSEQ multiplex PCR. The data show approximately 86,000 clones, about 83% seen once. The sample was blood. The receptors derive from a woman aged 40 to 50 in good health.

The chain is built from TRBV24-1 and TRBJ1-1; D is possibly TRBD1 (5 bases). Germline V gives CDR1 KGHDR, CDR2 SFDVKD. The length of the CDR3 is 15 residues. The ends were cut back, 7 bases at V and 0 bases at J, with 14 bases in the middle. DNA for the CDR3: TGTGCCACCAGGGGACCGGACCGGATGAACACTGAAGCTTTCTTT. Translated, it gives CATRGPDRMNTEAFF.

The genes are TRBV27 and TRBJ2-1, with D hard to call. CDR1 MNHEY and CDR2 SMNVEV come from the germline V gene (reference sequence). The CDR3 runs to 14 residues. V was trimmed by 2 bases and J by 0 bases, leaving 5 bases between them. CDR3 residues: CASSLQSSYNEQFF. CDR3 bases: TGTGCCAGCAGTTTACAAAGCTCCTACAATGAGCAGTTCTTC.

This chain links TRBV24-1 with TRBJ1-2; perhaps TRBD1 as D (6 bases). This CDR3 contains 12 residues. V dropped 9 bases and J dropped 8 bases, with 15 bases sitting between them. Germline V lookup: CDR1 KGHDR, CDR2 SFDVKD. The DNA for the CDR3 is TGTGCCACCCAGAGGGGGGATGAGGGCTACACCTTC. Translated: CATQRGDEGYTF.

This sequence joins TRBV19 and TRBJ2-2, with 9 bases identical to TRBD2. The CDR3 has 14 residues. V lost 5 bases to trimming and J lost 4 bases; unmatched junction nucleotides: 2. Germline V gene sequence: CDR1 LNHDA, CDR2 SQIVND (reference sequence). The chain's CDR3 is CASSLAGPTGELFF. In DNA form, the CDR3 reads TGTGCCAGTAGTCTAGCGGGGCCCACCGGGGAGCTGTTTTTT.

V and J are TRBV24-1 and TRBJ2-5; D is perhaps TRBD1 (7 bases). CDR1 and CDR2 from the germline V gene are KGHDR and SFDVKD. V lost 1 base, J lost 5 bases, and 10 bases lay in between. The CDR3 is made up of 14 amino acids. CDR3 in amino acids: CATSDLSGGETQYF. In nucleotides, the CDR3 is TGTGCCACCAGTGATTTATCAGGGGGGGAGACCCAGTACTTC.

The chain couples TRBV6-2 or TRBV6-3 to TRBJ1-1; possible D gene TRBD1, 5 bases. The germline V gene has CDR1 MNHEY and CDR2 SVGEGT. This CDR3 spans 14 amino acids. Trimming stripped 2 bases from V and 1 base from J, with 8 bases between. CDR3 in amino acids: CASSYGGENTEAFF. The CDR3, as DNA: TGTGCCAGCAGTTACGGGGGGGAGAACACTGAAGCTTTCTTT.

The chain couples TRBV30 to TRBJ1-3; D is uncertain. Trimming removed 2 bases at V and 6 bases at J, with 14 bases between. This CDR3 contains 14 residues. CDR1 GTSNPN and CDR2 SVGIG come from the germline V gene (reference sequence). Here the CDR3 DNA reads TGTGCCTGGAGTATAGGCAGTGGCTCAAACACCATATATTTT. Its translation: CAWSIGSGSNTIYF.

The rearrangement links TRBV19 to TRBJ1-2; D unresolved. V was clipped by 6 bases and J by 0 bases, with 8 bases between them. The CDR3 length is 13 residues. CDR1 is LNHDA and CDR2 is SQIVND in the germline V gene (reference sequence). The CDR3 loop reads CASSRDPNYGYTF. The CDR3 region has the DNA TGTGCCAGTAGCAGAGACCCTAACTATGGCTACACCTTC.

The table lists this clone with a count of one. DNA of the CDR3: TGTGCCAGCAGTGGAAGTGAAAAACTGTTTTTT. Translation: CASSGSEKLFF. J is TRBJ1-4 and V is TRBV2; no reliable D call. The CDR3 runs 11 residues. Per germline, CDR1 SNHLY and CDR2 FYNNEI. Deletions cut 4 bases from V and 7 bases from J, with 4 bases between.

This rearrangement joins TRBV12-5 to TRBJ2-5; D is perhaps TRBD1 or TRBD2 (5 bases each). Trimming took 3 bases from V and 5 from J, leaving 7 bases between them. The CDR3 contains 12 residues. Germline CDR1 LGHNT, CDR2 FRNRAP. This CDR3 reads CASGLEGETQYF. The CDR3 region has the DNA TGTGCTAGTGGTTTAGAGGGGGAGACCCAGTACTTC.